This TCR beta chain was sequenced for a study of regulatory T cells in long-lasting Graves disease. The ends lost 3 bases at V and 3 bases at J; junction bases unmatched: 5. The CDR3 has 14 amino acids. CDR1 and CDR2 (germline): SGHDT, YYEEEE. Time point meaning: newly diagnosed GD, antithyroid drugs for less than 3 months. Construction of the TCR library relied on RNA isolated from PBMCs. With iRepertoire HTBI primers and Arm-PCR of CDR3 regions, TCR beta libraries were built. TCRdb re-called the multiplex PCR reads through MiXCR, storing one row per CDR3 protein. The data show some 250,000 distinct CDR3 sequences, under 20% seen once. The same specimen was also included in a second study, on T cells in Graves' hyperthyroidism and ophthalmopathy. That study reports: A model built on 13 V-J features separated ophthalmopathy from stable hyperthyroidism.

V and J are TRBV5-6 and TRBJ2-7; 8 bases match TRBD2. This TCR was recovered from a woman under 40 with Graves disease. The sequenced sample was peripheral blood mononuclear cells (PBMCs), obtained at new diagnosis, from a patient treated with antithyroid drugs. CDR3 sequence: CASSSWTSSYEQYF. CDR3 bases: TGTGCCAGCAGCTCGTGGACTAGCAGCTACGAGCAGTACTTC.